This T cell receptor beta chain was observed in a study of blood T cell repertoires in COVID-19 (dated by TCRdb to 2020 to 2022). Background for the entire study: Collaborator samples came from the United States, Italy and Spain and covered acute and convalescent phases of COVID-19. A de-identified subject ID, COVID-19 status, age in years and sex were almost always included in the sample metadata. The dataset comprised deeply sampled blood TCRbeta repertoires from subjects exposed to, actively infected with, or recovered from COVID-19. The samples were drawn from the first 160 participants of the ongoing ImmuneRACE study and from 1,254 subjects provided by 6 global collaborators. A freely available public database, intended as a resource for researchers studying the immune response to SARS-CoV-2, is where the repertoires were released. Where available, HLA class I and class II types were taken from metadata supplied by the sample provider and were not determined by assay-based typing. The prospective study material was composed of cDNA or gDNA derived from T cells, B-cell-depleted T cells, or PBMCs.

Results and caveats for the whole study, not just this receptor: The quantity of clinical and demographic metadata differed by source and by participant and was supplied without curation.

A word on this clone: Its antigen remains unidentified. Within one base of it there is no much larger clone, and no base qualities were kept.

TCRbeta CDR3 regions were amplified from genomic DNA by means of the immunoSEQ Assay, a bias-controlled multiplex PCR. Per the original workflow: The number of nucleated cells in each sample was estimated from the amplification of reference gene primers within the assay. To quantify the absolute abundance of each unique TCRbeta CDR3 rearrangement, sequence reads were collapsed and filtered. For each sample, productive Simpson clonality was calculated as the square root of Simpson's diversity index across productive rearrangements. TCRdb obtained this table from immuneACCESS and retained in-frame rearrangements with V and J assigned. These tables miss some clones; where compared with another copy, unresolved V genes account for less than half of the shortfall, and the remainder is unexplained. The V and J calls and clone size were taken over from that table, and D and trimming were inferred from the DNA. Counted in this sample were a few hundred thousand clones; around 85% of them appeared once. The ten largest clones capture under 2.5% of the sample.

Participants in the prospective study were enrolled through a virtual design, were aged 18 to 89 years, and lived in 24 United States geographic areas. In the prospective study, participants were assigned to cohorts based on the clinical history participants reported in a screening survey and a study questionnaire. Recovered participants in ImmuneRACE Cohort 3 were defined by two consecutive negative NP/OP PCR tests, clearance by a healthcare professional, or resolution of symptoms. Each participant in the prospective study had whole blood, serum and a nasopharyngeal or oropharyngeal swab collected by mobile phlebotomists. Over a roughly 2-month period, participants in the prospective study had the option of providing additional blood draws and questionnaires. Blood samples from the prospective study were shipped frozen or at room temperature prior to DNA extraction. The specimen was PBMCs or T cells enriched from blood (not recorded which). The sequence was obtained from a woman aged 50 to 65 who had recovered from COVID-19.

The CDR3 protein sequence reads: CASGGVAGTYNEQFF. The nucleotide sequence reads as follows: TGTGCCAGCGGCGGGGTAGCGGGGACCTACAATGAGCAGTTCTTC. This chain joins TRBV6-5 to TRBJ2-1, and TRBD2 aligns with 8 junction nucleotides. Clipping removes 8 bases from V and 2 bases from J, with 8 as the unmatched junction base count. The CDR3 runs 15 residues from the cysteine to the phenylalanine. Here the CDR3 DNA is all that survives: 45 bases in frame from base 1. CDR1 and CDR2 are drawn from the germline V gene: MNHEY, SVGAGI.